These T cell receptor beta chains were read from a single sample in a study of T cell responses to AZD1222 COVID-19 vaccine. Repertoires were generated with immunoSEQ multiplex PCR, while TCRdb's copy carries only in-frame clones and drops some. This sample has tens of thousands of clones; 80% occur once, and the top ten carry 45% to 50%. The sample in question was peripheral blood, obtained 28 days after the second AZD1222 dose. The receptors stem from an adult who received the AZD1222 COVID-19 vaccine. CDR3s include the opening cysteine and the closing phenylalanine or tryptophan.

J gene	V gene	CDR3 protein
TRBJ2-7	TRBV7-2	CASALKWGDEQYF
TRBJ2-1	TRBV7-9	CASRGGGGSHEQFF
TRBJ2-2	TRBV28	CASSSRGHTNGGELFF
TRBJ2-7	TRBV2	CARSRGGAREQYF
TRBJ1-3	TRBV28	CASGTGGTGNTIYF
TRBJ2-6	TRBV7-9	CASSPRGRGTGANVLTF
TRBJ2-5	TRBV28	CASSFSGRKRGETQYF
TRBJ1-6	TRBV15	CATSRDAGVSPLHF
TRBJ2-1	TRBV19	CASRRDTYNEQFF
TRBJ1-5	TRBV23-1	CASSQSIKGQLEPQHF
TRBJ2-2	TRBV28	CASSYQGPNTGELFF
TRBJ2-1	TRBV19	CASIGTHGGSSYNEQFF
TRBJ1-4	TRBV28	CASSLASKEKLFF